This T cell receptor (beta chain) was sequenced during a study of breast tumors, draining lymph nodes, adjacent tissues. General study points: Compared with lymph nodes, tumors were less diverse; compared with nontumor tissue, more.

As regards this clonotype: Its antigen is not known.

The lymph nodes were axillary draining lymph nodes from breast cancer patients. The CDR3 is 11 residues long. From germline, CDR1 is LGHDT and CDR2 YNNKEL (reference sequence). The V and J ends lost 9 bases and 4 bases, in that order; junction bases with no gene match: 0. One entry per CDR3 protein results from TCRdb running MiXCR on the multiplex PCR reads. The sample shows under 250,000 distinct CDR3 sequences, around 32% of them seen only once. Sequencing used axillary lymph node tissue. This chain joins TRBV3-1 and TRBJ1-1, with TRBD1 matching over 9 bases. This TCR derives from a female donor with breast cancer. Some clones in this sample may be carry-over from other donors' samples. The CDR3 here is CARTGGTEAFF. CDR3 in DNA: TGTGCCAGGACAGGGGGCACTGAAGCTTTCTTT.